A selection of T cell receptor beta chains follows, all from one sample in a study of T cell responses to AZD1222 COVID-19 vaccine. Produced via immunoSEQ multiplex PCR; TCRdb's table is partial and in-frame only. The sample has about 110,000 clones; approximately 85% are singletons. Sequenced here: peripheral blood, sampled on day 0 of MenACWY control vaccination. The source is an adult in good health. The CDR3 runs from the conserved cysteine through the conserved F or W. The D gene is left open where the match is weak. The size field is filled for only some rows; it gives once, few, many or a size class.

j_call: TRBJ1-3
v_call: TRBV7-9
d_call: .
clone_size: .
cdr3_aa: CASSFPLTGKGNTIYF
cdr3_nt: TGTGCCAGCAGCTTCCCCCTAACAGGGAAGGGAAACACCATATATTTT

j_call: TRBJ1-2
v_call: TRBV4-3
d_call: TRBD1
clone_size: .
cdr3_aa: CASSHGQGGYGYTF
cdr3_nt: TGCGCCAGCAGCCACGGACAGGGCGGCTATGGCTACACCTTC

j_call: TRBJ1-6
v_call: TRBV4-2
d_call: TRBD1
clone_size: .
cdr3_aa: CASSQQGQGNSPLHF
cdr3_nt: TGTGCCAGCAGCCAACAGGGACAGGGGAATTCACCCCTCCACTTT

j_call: TRBJ2-7
v_call: TRBV6-2/TRBV6-3
d_call: TRBD2
clone_size: .
cdr3_aa: CASSYFGLAGAFYEQYF
cdr3_nt: TGTGCCAGCAGTTACTTCGGACTAGCGGGGGCCTTCTACGAGCAGTACTTC

j_call: TRBJ1-5
v_call: TRBV28
d_call: TRBD1
clone_size: .
cdr3_aa: CASSLGQGWQPQHF
cdr3_nt: TGTGCCAGCAGTTTGGGACAGGGGTGGCAGCCCCAGCATTTT

j_call: TRBJ1-5
v_call: TRBV5-8
d_call: .
clone_size: .
cdr3_aa: CASSLYVRDQPQHF
cdr3_nt: TGTGCCAGCAGCTTGTATGTAAGGGATCAGCCCCAGCATTTT

j_call: TRBJ1-1
v_call: TRBV6-5
d_call: .
clone_size: once
cdr3_aa: CASSRGGGTEAFF
cdr3_nt: TGTGCCAGCAGTAGGGGAGGGGGCACTGAAGCTTTCTTT

j_call: TRBJ1-1
v_call: TRBV30
d_call: TRBD1
clone_size: once
cdr3_aa: CAWSVPGGLAEAFF
cdr3_nt: TGTGCCTGGAGCGTTCCAGGGGGGTTGGCTGAAGCTTTCTTT

j_call: TRBJ2-3
v_call: TRBV6-5
d_call: .
clone_size: .
cdr3_aa: CASSSLGSHTDTQYF
cdr3_nt: TGTGCCAGCAGTTCATTGGGCTCACACACAGATACGCAGTATTTT

j_call: TRBJ2-1
v_call: TRBV7-3
d_call: TRBD2
clone_size: .
cdr3_aa: CASSFLAGVSNEQFF
cdr3_nt: TGTGCCAGCAGCTTCCTAGCGGGGGTTAGTAATGAGCAGTTCTTC

j_call: TRBJ1-1
v_call: TRBV28
d_call: .
clone_size: .
cdr3_aa: CASSLTGRRVNTEAFF
cdr3_nt: TGTGCCAGCAGTTTAACGGGCAGGAGGGTGAACACTGAAGCTTTCTTT

j_call: TRBJ2-5
v_call: TRBV5-6
d_call: .
clone_size: .
cdr3_aa: CASSLGTLKETQYF
cdr3_nt: TGTGCCAGCAGCTTGGGGACATTAAAAGAGACCCAGTACTTC

j_call: TRBJ2-2
v_call: TRBV30
d_call: .
clone_size: .
cdr3_aa: CAWSVYGVTGELFF
cdr3_nt: TGTGCCTGGAGTGTATACGGGGTAACCGGGGAGCTGTTTTTT

j_call: TRBJ2-5
v_call: TRBV19
d_call: .
clone_size: .
cdr3_aa: CASSGSGTTQETQYF
cdr3_nt: TGTGCCAGTAGTGGTTCCGGGACAACCCAAGAGACCCAGTACTTC

j_call: TRBJ1-6
v_call: TRBV6-5
d_call: TRBD1
clone_size: .
cdr3_aa: CASREDRGLDSPLHF
cdr3_nt: TGTGCCAGCAGGGAGGACAGGGGGTTGGATTCACCCCTCCACTTT

j_call: TRBJ1-3
v_call: TRBV5-5
d_call: .
clone_size: few
cdr3_aa: CASSWGQKVGNTIYF
cdr3_nt: TGTGCCAGCAGCTGGGGACAAAAAGTTGGAAACACCATATATTTT

j_call: TRBJ1-1
v_call: TRBV7-9
d_call: TRBD1
clone_size: .
cdr3_aa: CASTREGTVNTEAFF
cdr3_nt: TGTGCCAGCACCAGAGAAGGGACAGTGAACACTGAAGCTTTCTTT

j_call: TRBJ2-1
v_call: TRBV6-5
d_call: .
clone_size: .
cdr3_aa: CASSRLGDNEQFF
cdr3_nt: TGTGCCAGCAGTAGACTAGGGGACAATGAGCAGTTCTTC

j_call: TRBJ2-5
v_call: TRBV7-3
d_call: .
clone_size: .
cdr3_aa: CASSSDRGTQYF
cdr3_nt: TGTGCCAGCAGCTCGGACAGAGGGACCCAGTACTTC

j_call: TRBJ1-1
v_call: TRBV19
d_call: TRBD1
clone_size: .
cdr3_aa: CASSTTGQAEAFF
cdr3_nt: TGTGCCAGTAGTACGACAGGGCAGGCTGAAGCTTTCTTT

j_call: TRBJ2-2
v_call: TRBV5-4
d_call: .
clone_size: .
cdr3_aa: CASSFSTGMGNTGELFF
cdr3_nt: TGTGCCAGCAGCTTCTCAACAGGGATGGGGAACACCGGGGAGCTGTTTTTT

j_call: TRBJ1-5
v_call: TRBV6-5
d_call: .
clone_size: .
cdr3_aa: CASSLQVYQPQHF
cdr3_nt: TGTGCCAGCAGCCTGCAGGTATATCAGCCCCAGCATTTT

j_call: TRBJ2-3
v_call: TRBV19
d_call: TRBD2
clone_size: .
cdr3_aa: CASSKVGGADTQYF
cdr3_nt: TGTGCCAGTAGTAAAGTGGGGGGGGCAGATACGCAGTATTTT

j_call: TRBJ1-2
v_call: TRBV15
d_call: .
clone_size: .
cdr3_aa: CATSRVQGEGYGYTF
cdr3_nt: TGTGCCACCAGCAGAGTACAGGGTGAGGGCTATGGCTACACCTTC

j_call: TRBJ2-1
v_call: TRBV27
d_call: .
clone_size: .
cdr3_aa: CASSSGLLYNEQFF
cdr3_nt: TGTGCCAGCAGCTCCGGACTATTGTACAATGAGCAGTTCTTC

j_call: TRBJ2-4
v_call: TRBV30
d_call: TRBD2
clone_size: few
cdr3_aa: CAWSFRGVAKNIQYF
cdr3_nt: TGTGCCTGGAGCTTCCGGGGGGTAGCCAAAAACATTCAGTACTTC

j_call: TRBJ1-1
v_call: TRBV12-2
d_call: .
clone_size: .
cdr3_aa: CASRLVSGTEAFF
cdr3_nt: TGTGCAAGTCGCTTAGTATCAGGGACTGAAGCTTTCTTT

j_call: TRBJ1-2
v_call: TRBV5-6
d_call: TRBD1
clone_size: .
cdr3_aa: CASSFTGGYGYTF
cdr3_nt: TGTGCCAGCAGCTTCACAGGGGGGTATGGCTACACCTTC